This T cell receptor (beta chain) was captured by sequencing in a study of T cell responses to AZD1222 COVID-19 vaccine. In germline, CDR1 is ENHRY, CDR2 SYGVKD. V was cut by 9 bases and J by 0 bases, with 15 bases left in between. The CDR3 runs to 15 residues. The table came from immunoSEQ multiplex PCR; TCRdb's copy has only in-frame clones and leaves some out. The sample has about 30,000 clones, roughly nine tenths seen once. The sequenced sample was peripheral blood, obtained on day 0 of AZD1222 vaccination. This chain joins TRBV10-3 and TRBJ2-1, with D possibly matching TRBD1 (6 bases). This clonotype was sampled from an adult in good health. CDR3 sequence (DNA): TGTGCCATATCCCGGGACATAAGCTCCTACAATGAGCAGTTCTTC. As protein: CAISRDISSYNEQFF.